The following is a T cell receptor (beta chain) sequence with its context. Its antigen has not been determined. No qualities accompany the bases; no much larger clone lies one base away. This entry comes from a study of blood T cells in healthy people across ages (dated by TCRdb to 2015 to 2017). General notes on the study: Template switching captured roughly one uniquely barcoded TCR beta cDNA molecule per two T cells in model experiments. Using deep sequencing normalized with unique cDNA molecular identifiers, the study measured how TCR beta repertoire diversity changes with age. The donors were divided into four age groups: young (average about 16 years), middle-aged (around 37), aged (approximately 59) and long-lived (roughly 86). To avoid experimental bias, donors of different ages were distributed randomly across sequencing lanes. For two donors (one aged 18 to 30 and one aged 80 or older), the study analyzed two additional independent replicas of 1 million unique cDNA reads from the same blood draw. General study outcomes and caveats: Observed TCR beta diversity correlated strongly with the percentage of naive T cells measured by flow cytometry. Compared with the aged group, the long-lived group had more naive CD4+ T cells, fewer expanded clones and increased TCR diversity, suggesting age selection. Because the CMV infection status of the donors was unknown, age-related changes in expanded clonotypes may potentially have been confounded. Since profiling was done on bulk unsorted PBMCs, naive and antigen-experienced compartments could not be conclusively compared. As age increased, observed TCR beta diversity per million T cells dropped in a roughly linear way, and a significant reduction was already evident by age 40. Total diversity estimates from one million sequenced T cells were considered lower bounds and underestimates.

Donors were roughly 40 systemically healthy Caucasian individuals from Russia aged roughly 6 to 95 years. Each donor gave 8 to 10 milliliters of peripheral blood, collected into EDTA-treated Vacutainer tubes. Ficoll-Paque density-gradient centrifugation was used to isolate PBMCs, with at least 6.5 million per sample. Trizol reagent was used to extract total RNA from the PBMCs, yielding at least 6 micrograms per sample. For every donor, flow cytometry on a PBMC aliquot measured the percentage of naive CD45RAhigh/CD27high T cells. There are 14 amino acids in the CDR3, from cysteine to phenylalanine inclusive. The DNA shown is the 42-base CDR3, in frame from base 1. Based on the germline V gene, the CDR1 and CDR2 sequences are SGDLS and YYNGEE. V ends up 4 bases short and J 5 bases short, with an unmatched junction base count of 6. Library preparation employed 5' RACE. Sequencing was carried out with an Illumina HiSeq 2500. The second PCR ran for about 7 to 11 cycles and used a J-beta primer mix along with a sample-barcoded 5' primer. A unique molecular identifier was introduced onto each TCR beta cDNA molecule by a template-switch 5' adaptor carrying 12 random nucleotides. At least 2.5 million CDR3-containing paired-end reads were obtained from each sample. First-strand cDNA synthesis was performed from all RNA using the Mint cDNA synthesis kit, with priming by a TRBC-specific oligonucleotide. Following uracil-DNA glycosylase treatment, a first 18-cycle PCR with universal primers M1SS and BC2_uni_R was performed on all cDNA. The original methods were these. For normalization, 1 million high-quality reads, each with a distinct molecular identifier, were randomly selected from each sample. Reads sharing molecular identifiers were discarded rather than binned into consensus sequences. MiTCR, set to a Q25 quality threshold and the strictest error-elimination algorithm, was used for CDR3 identification, clonotype clustering and error correction. Lower-bound total TCR beta diversity was estimated with a nonparametric unseen species model using Euler transformation. TCRdb reran the public reads through fastp at Q25 and MiXCR, keeping productive beta chains. Each record represents a unique CDR3 protein, reported with the most common genes and DNA among its rows. Here the V and J calls rest on TCRdb's processing, not on the authors' analysis. The sample table holds 1.5 million to 2 million distinct CDR3 sequences, of which about 50% were seen once. The ten largest clonotypes hold approximately 2% of the sample.

The sample comprised blood. The chain is encoded by TRBV9 joined to TRBJ2-1; 7 bases in the middle match TRBD1. The clonotype comes from a woman aged 40-49 years in good health. CDR3 loop: CASSTWGQHNEQFF. The sequenced DNA: TGTGCCAGCAGCACCTGGGGACAGCACAATGAGCAGTTCTTC.